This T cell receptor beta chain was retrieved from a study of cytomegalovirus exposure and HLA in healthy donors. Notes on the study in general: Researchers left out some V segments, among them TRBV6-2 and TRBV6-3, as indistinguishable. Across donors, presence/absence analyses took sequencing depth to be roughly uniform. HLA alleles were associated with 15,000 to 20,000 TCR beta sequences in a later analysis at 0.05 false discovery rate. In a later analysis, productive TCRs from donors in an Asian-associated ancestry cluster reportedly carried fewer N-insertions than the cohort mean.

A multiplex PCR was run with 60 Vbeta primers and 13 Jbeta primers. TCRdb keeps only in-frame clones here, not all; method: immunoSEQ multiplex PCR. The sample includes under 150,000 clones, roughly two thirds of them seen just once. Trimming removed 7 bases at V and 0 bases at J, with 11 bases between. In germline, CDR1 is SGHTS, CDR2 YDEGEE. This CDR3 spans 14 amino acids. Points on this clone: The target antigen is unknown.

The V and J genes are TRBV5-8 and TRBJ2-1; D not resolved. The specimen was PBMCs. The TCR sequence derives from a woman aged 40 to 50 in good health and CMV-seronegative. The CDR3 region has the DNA TGTGCCAGCCCCCATGGTAGCTCCTACAATGAGCAGTTCTTC. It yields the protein CASPHGSSYNEQFF. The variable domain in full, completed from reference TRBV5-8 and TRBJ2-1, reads EAGVTQSPTHLIKTRGQQATLRCSPISGHTSVYWYQQALGLGLQFLLWYDEGEERNRGNFPPRFSGRQFPNYSSELNVNALELEDSALYLCASPHGSSYNEQFFGPGTRLTVL.